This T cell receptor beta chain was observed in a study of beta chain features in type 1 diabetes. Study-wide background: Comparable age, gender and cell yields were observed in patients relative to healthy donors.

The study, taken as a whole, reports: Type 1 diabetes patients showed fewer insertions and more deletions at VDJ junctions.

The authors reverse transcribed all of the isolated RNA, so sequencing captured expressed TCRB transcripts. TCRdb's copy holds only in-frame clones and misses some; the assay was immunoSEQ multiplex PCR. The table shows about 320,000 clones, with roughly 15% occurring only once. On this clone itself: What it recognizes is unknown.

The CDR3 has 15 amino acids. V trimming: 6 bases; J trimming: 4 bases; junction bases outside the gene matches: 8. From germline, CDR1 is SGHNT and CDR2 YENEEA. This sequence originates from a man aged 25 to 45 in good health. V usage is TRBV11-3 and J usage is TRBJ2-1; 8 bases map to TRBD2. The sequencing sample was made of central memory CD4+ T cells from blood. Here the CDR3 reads CASSGSGLGYNEQFF. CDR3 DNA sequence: TGTGCCAGCAGTGGCTCGGGACTAGGGTACAATGAGCAGTTCTTC.